The 2 T cell receptor beta chains below all came from one sample that was sequenced in a study of somatic mutations in cytotoxic T cells in rheumatoid arthritis. TCRdb keeps only in-frame clones here, not all; method: immunoSEQ multiplex PCR. The table includes approximately 8,200 clones, roughly 75% detected once. The sample consisted of CD8+ T cells sorted from blood. These receptors came from an adult with rheumatoid arthritis.

CDR3: CASSLHLWGAEKGYEQYF. In DNA form, the CDR3 reads TGTGCCAGCAGCTTACATCTATGGGGGGCCGAGAAAGGCTACGAGCAGTACTTC. The J gene is TRBJ2-7, the V gene TRBV7-9; perhaps D is TRBD1 or TRBD2 (6 bases each). The germline CDR1 and CDR2 sequences are SEHNR and FQNEAQ (reference sequence). The length of the CDR3 is 18 residues. Between the trimmed V and J ends, which lost 2 bases and 3 bases, there was a span of 23 bases.

Concerning this clone: Germline and junction disagree at one end, which may indicate a read error. The rearrangement uses TRBV28 and TRBJ1-5; no firm D call. Germline assignment: CDR1 MDHEN and CDR2 SYDVKM. CDR3 length: 17 residues. CDR3 sequence: CASSPMDGKESSQPQHF. The CDR3 DNA is TGTGCCAGCAGTCCAATGGACGGGAAAGAAAGCAGTCAGCCCCAGCATTTT.